These 18 T cell receptor beta chains were all obtained from the same sample, sequenced in a study of blood T cell repertoires in COVID-19. Sequencing was performed with immunoSEQ multiplex PCR; in TCRdb, only in-frame clones are kept and a portion is missing. The sample includes around 400,000 clones, around nine tenths of them seen just once. Sequenced sample: PBMCs or T cells enriched from blood (not recorded which). These receptors were obtained from a woman younger than 35 who had been exposed to COVID-19.

The chain combines TRBV11-2 with TRBJ1-4; D is ambiguous. The CDR3 totals 15 residues. Germline V gene lookup returns CDR1 SGHAT and CDR2 FQNNGV. The V end was cut by 1 base, the J end by 11 bases, with 17 bases between. The chain's CDR3 is CASSLVGVLSGKLFF. Here the CDR3 DNA reads TGTGCCAGCAGCTTAGTCGGGGTTTTGTCCGGTAAACTGTTTTTT. The whole variable domain, remainder taken from reference TRBV11-2 and TRBJ1-4, is EAGVAQSPRYKIIEKRQSVAFWCNPISGHATLYWYQQILGQGPKLLIQFQNNGVVDDSQLPKDRFSAERLKGVDSTLKIQPAKLEDSAVYLCASSLVGVLSGKLFFGSGTQLSVL.

The chain joins TRBV27 to TRBJ2-2; TRBD1 aligns across 8 bases. V lost 8 bases to trimming and J lost 2 bases; unmatched junction nucleotides: 7. This CDR3 is 15 amino acids long. The germline V gene has CDR1 MNHEY and CDR2 SMNVEV (reference sequence). CDR3 residues: CASGMTGANTGELFF. Written as DNA, the CDR3 is TGTGCCAGCGGGATGACAGGGGCTAACACCGGGGAGCTGTTTTTT.

This chain connects TRBV6-5 to TRBJ1-3; no clear D gene. The CDR3 has 13 amino acids. Germline V gives CDR1 MNHEY, CDR2 SVGAGI. Trimming removed 7 bases at V and 1 base at J, with 8 bases between. CDR3 sequence (DNA): TGTGCCAGCACACAGTCTTCTGGAAACACCATATATTTT. This gives the protein CASTQSSGNTIYF.

The chain employs TRBV2 and TRBJ1-4; a possible D gene is TRBD1 (6 bases). The CDR3 is made up of 14 amino acids. Germline-derived CDR1 and CDR2 are SNHLY and FYNNEI. The V gene lost 7 bases and the J gene lost 4 bases, with 13 bases spanning the gap. In DNA, the CDR3 is TGTGCCAGCAACAGGGAGAGCCGTAATGAAAAACTGTTTTTT. Residues: CASNRESRNEKLFF.

The rearrangement joins TRBV7-3 to TRBJ2-3, with 9 bases aligning to TRBD2. Germline lookup yields CDR1 SGHTA and CDR2 FQGTGA. The CDR3 is made up of 15 amino acids. Losses at the gene ends were 2 bases for V and 2 bases for J; bases not matched to a gene: 2. Here the CDR3 reads CASSLLAGYTDTQYF. The CDR3 DNA reads as TGTGCCAGCAGCTTACTAGCGGGGTACACAGATACGCAGTATTTT.

The chain carries TRBV29-1 and TRBJ2-3, with 13 bases matching TRBD2. The junction had 15 bases not matched to a gene; V was cut back by 6 bases and J by 0 bases. The CDR3 loop spans 19 amino acids. Per germline, CDR1 SQVTM and CDR2 ANQGSEA. As DNA, the CDR3 is TGCAGCGTCAATAGACTAGCGGGGGGCCACATTGCTAGCACAGATACGCAGTATTTT. This codes for CSVNRLAGGHIASTDTQYF.

The V gene is TRBV2, the J gene TRBJ1-3, with D possibly matching TRBD1 (6 bases). Trimming removed 4 bases at V and 4 bases at J, with 8 bases between. Germline V lookup: CDR1 SNHLY, CDR2 FYNNEI. The CDR3 is 13 amino acids. The chain's CDR3 is CASSVGQGNTIYF. The CDR3 coding sequence is TGTGCCAGCAGTGTAGGACAGGGAAACACCATATATTTT.

The chain joins TRBV7-2 to TRBJ1-5; 9 nucleotides align to TRBD1. CDR1 and CDR2 (germline): SGHTA, FQGNSA. With V trimmed by 3 bases and J by 5 bases, 8 bases remained unmatched. The CDR3 is 16 residues long. In nucleotides, the CDR3 is TGTGCCAGCAGCTTGGTGGGACAGGGATCCCATCAGCCCCAGCATTTT. Protein product: CASSLVGQGSHQPQHF.

J is TRBJ2-7 and V is TRBV5-1; 13 bases are a match to TRBD2. This CDR3 is 16 amino acids long. Germline loops: CDR1 SGHRS, CDR2 YFSETQ. J lost 6 bases, V lost 0 bases, and 6 bases had no gene match. CDR3 sequence reads: CASSLEGLAGSSEQYF. In nucleotides, the CDR3 is TGCGCCAGCAGCTTGGAGGGACTAGCGGGGAGCTCCGAGCAGTACTTC.

There are a few counts of this clone. This chain joins TRBV10-1 and TRBJ1-2; possibly TRBD1 for D (5 bases). The length of the CDR3 is 10 residues. V shed 10 bases and J shed 6 bases, with 9 bases lying between them. Germline-derived CDR1 and CDR2 are WNHNN and SYGVQD (reference sequence). Here the CDR3 DNA reads TGCGCCACCCAGGGAAATGGCTACACCTTC. It specifies CATQGNGYTF.

This sequence joins TRBV5-6 and TRBJ1-5; TRBD1 is a possible D gene (5 bases). The germline V gene has CDR1 SGHDT and CDR2 YYEEEE. The V end was cut by 0 bases, the J end by 0 bases, with 19 bases between. This CDR3 has 19 residues. Here the CDR3 DNA reads TGTGCCAGCAGCTTGGGTATTCGGGACGGGGGATATAGCAATCAGCCCCAGCATTTT. This translates into CASSLGIRDGGYSNQPQHF.

The rearrangement joins TRBV12-3 or TRBV12-4 to TRBJ2-7; D unresolved. V lost 6 bases, J lost 4 bases, and 10 bases lay in between. The CDR3 length is 12 residues. CDR3 DNA: TGTGCCAGCAGCTCCCTTCGGTACGAGCAGTACTTC. This codes for CASSSLRYEQYF.

The chain recombines TRBV4-2 with TRBJ1-1, with TRBD1 identical over 12 bases. The germline gives CDR1 LGHNA, CDR2 YNFKEQ. CDR3 length: 16 amino acids. V dropped 3 bases and J dropped 6; count of bases not matched to a gene: 8. The CDR3 DNA reads as TGTGCCAGCAGCCAGCCGGCGGGACAGGGGGCGGCTGAAGCTTTCTTT. Translation gives CASSQPAGQGAAEAFF.

This rearrangement joins TRBV7-9 to TRBJ2-2; 9 positions match TRBD2. CDR1 is SEHNR and CDR2 is FQNEAQ in the germline V gene (reference sequence). V shed 8 bases and J 0 bases; nucleotides not matched to a gene: 7. The CDR3 is 16 amino acids. The DNA of the CDR3 is TGTGCCAGCCTTCGTAGCGGGAGAGCGAACACCGGGGAGCTGTTTTTT. Its protein product is CASLRSGRANTGELFF.

V and J are TRBV15 and TRBJ2-7; 7 bases fit TRBD1. Germline CDR1 LNHNV, CDR2 YYDKDF (reference sequence). The CDR3 spans 16 residues. The V and J ends lost 1 base and 1 base, in that order; junction bases with no gene match: 7. CDR3 nucleotide sequence: TGTGCCACCAGCAGAGTAGGGACAGTTGGTTCCTACGAGCAGTACTTC. Translating it yields CATSRVGTVGSYEQYF. The variable domain in full, completed from reference TRBV15 and TRBJ2-7, reads DAMVIQNPRYQVTQFGKPVTLSCSQTLNHNVMYWYQQKSSQAPKLLFHYYDKDFNNEADTPDNFQSRRPNTSFCFLDIRSPGLGDTAMYLCATSRVGTVGSYEQYFGPGTRLTVT.

V and J are TRBV6-4 and TRBJ2-1, with 8 bases identical to TRBD2. Per the germline V gene, CDR1 is MRHNA and CDR2 is SNTAGT. V trimming: 3 bases; J trimming: 5 bases; junction bases outside the gene matches: 9. The CDR3 totals 16 residues. The CDR3 DNA is TGTGCCAGCAGTGAATCCCAAGCGGGGGATAACAATGAGCAGTTCTTC. Residues: CASSESQAGDNNEQFF.

This chain connects TRBV18 to TRBJ1-1, with 8 nucleotides matching TRBD1. In germline, CDR1 is KGHSH, CDR2 LQKENI. CDR3 size: 16 residues. V dropped 4 bases and J dropped 0; count of bases not matched to a gene: 7. As DNA, the CDR3 is TGTGCCAGCTCACTGAACCCAGGGGGCTTGAACACTGAAGCTTTCTTT. Translation: CASSLNPGGLNTEAFF. Full variable domain (outside the CDR3, taken from reference TRBV18 and TRBJ1-1): NAGVMQNPRHLVRRRGQEARLRCSPMKGHSHVYWYRQLPEEGLKFMVYLQKENIIDESGMPKERFSAEFPKEGPSILRIQQVVRGDSAAYFCASSLNPGGLNTEAFFGQGTRLTVV.

The J gene is TRBJ2-7, the V gene TRBV4-1; 9 positions match TRBD2. This CDR3 is built from 18 residues. Per the germline V gene, CDR1 is MGHRA and CDR2 is YSYEKL. With 0 bases clipped from V and 2 bases from J, the junction kept 11 bases outside the gene matches. DNA of the CDR3: TGCGCCAGCAGCCAAGACAACCGCAGCGGGAGGCTCACCTACGAGCAGTACTTC. Protein sequence: CASSQDNRSGRLTYEQYF.